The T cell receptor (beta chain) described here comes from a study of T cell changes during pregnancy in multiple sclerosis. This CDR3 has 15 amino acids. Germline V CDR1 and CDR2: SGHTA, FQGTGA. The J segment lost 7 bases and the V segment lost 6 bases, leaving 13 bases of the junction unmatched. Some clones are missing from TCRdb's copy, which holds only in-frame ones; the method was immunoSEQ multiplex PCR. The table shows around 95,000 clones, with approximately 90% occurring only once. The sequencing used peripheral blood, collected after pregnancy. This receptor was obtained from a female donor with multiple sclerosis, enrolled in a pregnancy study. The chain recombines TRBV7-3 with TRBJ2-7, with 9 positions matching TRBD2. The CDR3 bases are TGTGCCAGCAGTTCCCAAGTAGCGGGAGCGGGTGAGCAGTACTTC. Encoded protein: CASSSQVAGAGEQYF. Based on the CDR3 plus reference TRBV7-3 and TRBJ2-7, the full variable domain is GAGVSQTPSNKVTEKGKYVELRCDPISGHTALYWYRQSLGQGPEFLIYFQGTGAADDSGLPNDRFFAVRPEGSVSTLKIQRTERGDSAVYLCASSSQVAGAGEQYFGPGTRLTVT.